Presented here are 11 T cell receptor beta chains from one specimen sequenced in a study of blood T cells in healthy people across ages. PCR was performed a second time for 7 to 11 cycles using a sample-barcoded 5' primer and a J-beta primer mix. TCRdb redid the calling of the 5' RACE reads with MiXCR, one entry per CDR3 protein. The repertoire holds 500,000 to 600,000 distinct CDR3 sequences, about 25% seen once, with approximately 17% in the top ten. The material sequenced was blood. The receptor source for this set is a woman in her 70s in good health.

This clonotype has more than one count but fewer than ten. This chain connects TRBV3-1 to TRBJ1-1; the match to TRBD1 covers 7 bases. V lost 4 bases to trimming and J lost 7 bases; unmatched junction nucleotides: 12. CDR1 LGHDT and CDR2 YNNKEL come from the germline V gene (reference sequence). The CDR3 extends over 15 amino acids. Written as DNA, the CDR3 is TGTGCCAGCAGCCTTCTGGACAGGACGTTCGGTGAAGCTTTCTTT. The encoded protein is CASSLLDRTFGEAFF.

Concerning this clonotype: The junction shows a germline mismatch at one end, possibly a read error. The chain recombines TRBV20-1 with TRBJ2-5; 9 positions agree with TRBD1. This CDR3 has 11 residues. Germline V gene lookup returns CDR1 DFQATT and CDR2 SNEGSKA (reference sequence). CDR3 nucleotides: TGCAGTGCTGTTCTGGACAGGGGAGGATTCTTC. Its protein product is CSAVLDRGGFF.

The chain joins TRBV6-1 to TRBJ2-5; TRBD1 might be the D (6 bases). The DNA end is more similar to TRBJ2-7, so the J call may be wrong. The CDR3 length is 15 residues. Looked up from germline, CDR1 is MNHNS and CDR2 is SASEGT. Here the CDR3 reads CASSSFPDRSYEQYF. CDR3 nucleotide sequence: TGTGCCAGCAGTTCTTTCCCCGACAGGTCCTACGAGCAGTACTTC.

This clonotype was found a few times. This chain joins TRBV7-2 and TRBJ1-4, with 9 nucleotides matching TRBD1. Germline V gene sequence: CDR1 SGHTA, CDR2 FQGNSA. CDR3 size: 16 residues. With V trimmed by 5 bases and J by 2 bases, 6 bases remained unmatched. CDR3 in amino acids: CASSPGTGFTNEKLFF. CDR3 DNA: TGTGCCAGCAGCCCAGGGACAGGGTTCACTAATGAAAAACTGTTTTTT.

V is TRBV7-2 and J is TRBJ2-7, with 7 nucleotides matching TRBD1. Germline V gives CDR1 SGHTA, CDR2 FQGNSA. This CDR3 spans 15 amino acids. V lost 2 bases to trimming and J lost 0 bases; unmatched junction nucleotides: 4. The CDR3 DNA reads as TGTGCCAGCAGCTTAACCGGGACAGTCTCCTACGAGCAGTACTTC. It translates to CASSLTGTVSYEQYF.

This clonotype came up a few times. V and J are TRBV29-1 and TRBJ1-5, with 7 bases aligning to TRBD1. CDR1 is SQVTM, CDR2 ANQGSEA, per germline. V lost 4 bases and J lost 11; bases outside the gene matches: 5. The CDR3 sequence is 11 residues long. CDR3 sequence reads: CSVGDSPAQHF. DNA of the CDR3: TGCAGCGTTGGGGACAGTCCGGCCCAGCATTTT.

This chain joins TRBV3-1 and TRBJ2-1; TRBD2 might be the D (6 bases). The CDR3 is made up of 16 amino acids. The ends were cut back, 4 bases at V and 1 base at J, with 14 bases in the middle. Germline CDR1 reads LGHDT; CDR2 reads YNNKEL (reference sequence). In DNA, the CDR3 is TGTGCCAGCAGCCCCAGGAAGGGACTTTCCTACAATGAGCAGTTCTTC. It translates to CASSPRKGLSYNEQFF.

This clonotype was seen a few times. The chain is built from TRBV10-3 and TRBJ2-3; D possibly matches TRBD1 or TRBD2 (5 bases each). The V gene lost 6 bases and the J gene lost 0 bases, with 13 bases spanning the gap. CDR1 and CDR2 (germline): ENHRY, SYGVKD. This CDR3 region has 15 residues. The CDR3 region is CAIRTEGSSTDTQYF. The DNA for the CDR3 is TGTGCCATCAGAACAGAGGGGTCCAGCACAGATACGCAGTATTTT.

In its sample, this clonotype was seen many times. The gene calls are TRBV7-2 and TRBJ2-1, with a possible D match to TRBD2 (6 bases). Between the trimmed V and J ends, which lost 5 bases and 15 bases, there was a span of 23 bases. This CDR3 has 14 amino acids. The germline CDR1 and CDR2 sequences are SGHTA and FQGNSA. CDR3 coding DNA: TGTGCCAGCAGCCTAATGGTGGGGACTGAGCTCCGGTTCTTC. This codes for CASSLMVGTELRFF.

This clonotype was picked up a small number of times. This chain connects TRBV20-1 to TRBJ2-7; tentative D call: TRBD1 (5 bases). The CDR3 consists of 13 residues. V was shortened by 3 bases and J by 0 bases, with 9 bases between the two germline ends. Looked up from germline, CDR1 is DFQATT and CDR2 is SNEGSKA (reference sequence). The CDR3 DNA follows: TGCAGTGCTAGTAGGACACCCTCCTACGAGCAGTACTTC. It is translated as CSASRTPSYEQYF.

This clonotype was detected once. The chain has TRBV5-1 and TRBJ1-6, with D unclear. The ends were cut back, 2 bases at V and 5 bases at J, with 11 bases in the middle. The CDR3 is 15 amino acids. Germline V gives CDR1 SGHRS, CDR2 YFSETQ. The CDR3 DNA follows: TGCGCCAGCAGCTTAGATCGACCCGATAATTCACCCCTCCACTTT. It encodes CASSLDRPDNSPLHF.